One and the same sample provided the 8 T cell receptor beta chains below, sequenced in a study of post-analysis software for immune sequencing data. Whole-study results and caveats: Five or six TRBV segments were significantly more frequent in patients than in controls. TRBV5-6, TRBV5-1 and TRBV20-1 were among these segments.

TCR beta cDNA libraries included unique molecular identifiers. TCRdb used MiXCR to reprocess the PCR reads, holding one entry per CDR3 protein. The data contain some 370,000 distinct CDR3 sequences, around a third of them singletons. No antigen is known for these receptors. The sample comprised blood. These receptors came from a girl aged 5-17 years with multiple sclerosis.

CDR3 sequence: CASSTGQGEETQYF. DNA for the CDR3: TGTGCCAGCAGTACCGGACAGGGGGAAGAGACCCAGTACTTC. The chain recombines TRBV6-1 with TRBJ2-5; 10 nucleotides agree with TRBD1. Trimming took 5 bases from V and 3 from J; bases not matched to a gene: 3. CDR3 length: 14 residues. Germline CDR1 reads MNHNS; CDR2 reads SASEGT.

The CDR3 coding sequence is TGTGCCAGCAGCCGATCGGGACATGACAATGGCTACACCTTC. Amino acids: CASSRSGHDNGYTF. The rearrangement joins TRBV14 to TRBJ1-2, with D possibly TRBD1 on 6 matching bases. Germline V gene lookup returns CDR1 SGHDN and CDR2 FVKESK. This CDR3 region has 14 residues. V gave up 4 bases and J gave up 6 bases, with 15 bases separating them.

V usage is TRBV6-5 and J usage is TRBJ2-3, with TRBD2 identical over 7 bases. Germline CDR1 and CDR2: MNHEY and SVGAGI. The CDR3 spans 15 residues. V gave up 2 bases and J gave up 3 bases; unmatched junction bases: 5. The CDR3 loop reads CASSYVGGRTDTQYF. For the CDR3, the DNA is TGTGCCAGCAGTTACGTGGGGGGGAGGACAGATACGCAGTATTTT.

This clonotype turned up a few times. Written as DNA, the CDR3 is TGTGCCAGCAGTTTAGAGGGAGGGGGGACAGGAGGAGGGACTGAAGCTTTCTTT. This sequence encodes CASSLEGGGTGGGTEAFF. V is TRBV12-3 or TRBV12-4 and J is TRBJ1-1; 8 nucleotides line up with TRBD1. V lost 1 base and J lost 5; bases outside the gene matches: 15. This CDR3 has 18 amino acids.

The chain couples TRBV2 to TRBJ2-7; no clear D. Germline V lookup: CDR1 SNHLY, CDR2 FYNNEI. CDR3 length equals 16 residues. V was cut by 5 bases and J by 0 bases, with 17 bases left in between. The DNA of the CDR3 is TGTGCCAGCAGTAAAACCCCAAAATGGAACTCCTACGAGCAGTACTTC. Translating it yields CASSKTPKWNSYEQYF.

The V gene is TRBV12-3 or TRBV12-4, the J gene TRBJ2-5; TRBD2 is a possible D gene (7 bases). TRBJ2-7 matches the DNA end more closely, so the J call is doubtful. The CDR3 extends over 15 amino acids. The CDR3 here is CASSPVGGGSGEQYF. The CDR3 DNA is TGTGCCAGCAGTCCGGTGGGAGGGGGGAGCGGCGAGCAGTACTTC.

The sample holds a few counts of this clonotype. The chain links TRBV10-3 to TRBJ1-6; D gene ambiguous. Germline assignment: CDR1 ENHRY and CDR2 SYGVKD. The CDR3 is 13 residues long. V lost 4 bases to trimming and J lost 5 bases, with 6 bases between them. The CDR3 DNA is TGTGCCATCAGTGGGGTGGATAATTCACCCCTCCACTTT. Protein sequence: CAISGVDNSPLHF.

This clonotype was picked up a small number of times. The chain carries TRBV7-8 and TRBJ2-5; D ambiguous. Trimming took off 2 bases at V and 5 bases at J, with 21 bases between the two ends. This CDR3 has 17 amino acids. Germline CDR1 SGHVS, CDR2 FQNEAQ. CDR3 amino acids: CASSLTEDGVRWETQYF. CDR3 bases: TGTGCCAGCAGCTTAACTGAGGACGGAGTTAGGTGGGAGACCCAGTACTTC. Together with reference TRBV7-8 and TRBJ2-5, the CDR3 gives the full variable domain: GAGVSQSPRYKVAKRGQDVALRCDPISGHVSLFWYQQALGQGPEFLTYFQNEAQLDKSGLPSDRFFAERPEGSVSTLKIQRTQQEDSAVYLCASSLTEDGVRWETQYFGPGTRLLVL.